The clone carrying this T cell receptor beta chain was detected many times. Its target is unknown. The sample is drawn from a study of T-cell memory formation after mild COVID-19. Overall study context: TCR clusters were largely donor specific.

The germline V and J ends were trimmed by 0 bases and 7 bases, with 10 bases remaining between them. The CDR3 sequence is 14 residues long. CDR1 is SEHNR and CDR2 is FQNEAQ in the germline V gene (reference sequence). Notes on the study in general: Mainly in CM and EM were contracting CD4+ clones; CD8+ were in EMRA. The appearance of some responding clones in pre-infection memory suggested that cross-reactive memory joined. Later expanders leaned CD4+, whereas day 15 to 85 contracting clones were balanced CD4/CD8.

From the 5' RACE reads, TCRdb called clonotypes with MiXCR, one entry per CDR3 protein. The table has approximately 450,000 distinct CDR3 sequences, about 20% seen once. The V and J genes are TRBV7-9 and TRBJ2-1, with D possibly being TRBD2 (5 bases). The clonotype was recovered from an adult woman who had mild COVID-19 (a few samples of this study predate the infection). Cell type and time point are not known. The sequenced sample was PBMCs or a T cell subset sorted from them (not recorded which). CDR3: CASSLAGSENEQFF. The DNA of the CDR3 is TGTGCCAGCAGCTTAGCGGGGAGTGAAAATGAGCAGTTCTTC.